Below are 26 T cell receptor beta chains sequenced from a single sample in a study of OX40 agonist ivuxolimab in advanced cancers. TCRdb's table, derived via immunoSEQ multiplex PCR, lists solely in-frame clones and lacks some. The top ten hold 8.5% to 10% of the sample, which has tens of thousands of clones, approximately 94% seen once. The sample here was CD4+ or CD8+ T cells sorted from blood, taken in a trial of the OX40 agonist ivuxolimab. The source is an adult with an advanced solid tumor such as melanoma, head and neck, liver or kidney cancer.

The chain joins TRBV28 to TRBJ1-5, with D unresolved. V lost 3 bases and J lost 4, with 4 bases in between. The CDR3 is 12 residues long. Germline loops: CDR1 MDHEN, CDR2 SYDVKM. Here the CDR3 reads CASSFSNQPQHF. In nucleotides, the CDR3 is TGTGCCAGCAGTTTTTCGAATCAGCCCCAGCATTTT.

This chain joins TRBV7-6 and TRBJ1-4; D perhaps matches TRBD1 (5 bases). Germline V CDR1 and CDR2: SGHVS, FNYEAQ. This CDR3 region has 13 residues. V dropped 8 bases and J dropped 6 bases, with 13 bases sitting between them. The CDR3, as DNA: TGTGCCAGCTCTCCAGGGTCGGATGAAAAACTGTTTTTT. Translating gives CASSPGSDEKLFF.

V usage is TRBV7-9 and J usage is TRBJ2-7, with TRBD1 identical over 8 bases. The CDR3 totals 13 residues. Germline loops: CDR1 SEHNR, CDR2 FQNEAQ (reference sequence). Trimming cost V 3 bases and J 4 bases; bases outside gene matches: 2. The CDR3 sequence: CASSFGQGYEQYF. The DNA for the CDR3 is TGTGCCAGCAGCTTCGGACAGGGTTACGAGCAGTACTTC.

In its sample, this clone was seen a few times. This chain's CDR3 is CASDTGDLDTQYF. The CDR3 nucleotides are TGTGCCAGTGATACAGGGGATTTGGATACGCAGTATTTT. V and J are TRBV19 and TRBJ2-3, with 7 bases lining up with TRBD1. V was pared by 8 bases and J by 6 bases, with 8 bases of the junction left unmatched. The germline CDR1 and CDR2 sequences are LNHDA and SQIVND (reference sequence). The CDR3 has 13 amino acids.

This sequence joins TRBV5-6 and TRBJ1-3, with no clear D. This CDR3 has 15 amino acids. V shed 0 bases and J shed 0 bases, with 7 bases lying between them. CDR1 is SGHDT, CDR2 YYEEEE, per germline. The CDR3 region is CASSLAVLSGNTIYF. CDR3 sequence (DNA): TGTGCCAGCAGCTTGGCGGTACTCTCTGGAAACACCATATATTTT.

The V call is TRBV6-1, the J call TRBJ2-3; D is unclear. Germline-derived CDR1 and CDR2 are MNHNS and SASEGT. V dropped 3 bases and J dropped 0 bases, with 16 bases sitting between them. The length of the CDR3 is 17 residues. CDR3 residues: CASSDTLVGRSTDTQYF. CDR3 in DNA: TGTGCCAGCAGTGATACTCTGGTAGGGCGAAGCACAGATACGCAGTATTTT.

CDR3 region: CASSEPTTYEQYF. DNA of the CDR3: TGTGCCAGCAGTGAACCAACAACCTACGAGCAGTACTTC. The V and J genes are TRBV2 and TRBJ2-7, with D hard to call. Per germline, CDR1 SNHLY and CDR2 FYNNEI. Trimming left V 2 bases short and J 2 bases short, with 7 bases between. This CDR3 spans 13 amino acids.

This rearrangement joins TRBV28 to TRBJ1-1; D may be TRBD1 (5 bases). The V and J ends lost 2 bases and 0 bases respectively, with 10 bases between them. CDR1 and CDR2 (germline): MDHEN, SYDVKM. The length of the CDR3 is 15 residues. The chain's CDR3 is CASSLSQGMNTEAFF. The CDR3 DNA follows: TGTGCCAGCAGTTTAAGCCAGGGTATGAACACTGAAGCTTTCTTT.

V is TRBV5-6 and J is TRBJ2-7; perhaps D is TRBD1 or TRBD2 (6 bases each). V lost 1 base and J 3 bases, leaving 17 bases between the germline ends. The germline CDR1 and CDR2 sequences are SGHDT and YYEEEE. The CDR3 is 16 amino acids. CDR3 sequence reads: CASSLNGGANRYEQYF. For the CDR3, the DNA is TGTGCCAGCAGCTTGAACGGGGGCGCAAATCGCTACGAGCAGTACTTC.

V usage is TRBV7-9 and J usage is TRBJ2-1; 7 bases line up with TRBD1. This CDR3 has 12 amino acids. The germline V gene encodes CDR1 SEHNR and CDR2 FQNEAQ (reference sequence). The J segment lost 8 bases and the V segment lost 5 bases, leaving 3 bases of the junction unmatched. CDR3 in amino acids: CASSGTVYEQFF. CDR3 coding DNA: TGTGCCAGCAGCGGGACAGTCTATGAGCAGTTCTTC.

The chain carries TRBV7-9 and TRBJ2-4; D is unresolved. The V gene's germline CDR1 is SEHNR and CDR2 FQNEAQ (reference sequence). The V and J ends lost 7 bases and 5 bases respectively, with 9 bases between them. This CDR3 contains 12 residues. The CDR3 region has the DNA TGTGCCAGCACCGGCATACAAAACATTCAGTACTTC. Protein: CASTGIQNIQYF.

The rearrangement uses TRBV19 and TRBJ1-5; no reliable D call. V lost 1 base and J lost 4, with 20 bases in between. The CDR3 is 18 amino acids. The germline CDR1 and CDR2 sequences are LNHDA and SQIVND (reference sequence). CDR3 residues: CASSIGIIGGSGNQPQHF. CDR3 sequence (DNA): TGTGCCAGTAGTATAGGGATAATTGGAGGTTCTGGGAATCAGCCCCAGCATTTT.

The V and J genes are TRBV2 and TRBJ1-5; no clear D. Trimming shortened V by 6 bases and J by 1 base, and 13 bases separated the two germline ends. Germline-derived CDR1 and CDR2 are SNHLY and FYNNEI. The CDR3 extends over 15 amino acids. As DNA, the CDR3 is TGTGCCAGCAGGGCCCTATCTTCGAGCAATCAGCCCCAGCATTTT. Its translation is CASRALSSSNQPQHF.

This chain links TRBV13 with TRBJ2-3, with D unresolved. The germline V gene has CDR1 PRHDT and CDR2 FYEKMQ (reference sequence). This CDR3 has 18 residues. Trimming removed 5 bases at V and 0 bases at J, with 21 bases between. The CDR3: CASSGPGRTLQSTDTQYF. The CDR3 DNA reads TGTGCCAGCAGCGGACCAGGACGGACCTTGCAAAGCACAGATACGCAGTATTTT.

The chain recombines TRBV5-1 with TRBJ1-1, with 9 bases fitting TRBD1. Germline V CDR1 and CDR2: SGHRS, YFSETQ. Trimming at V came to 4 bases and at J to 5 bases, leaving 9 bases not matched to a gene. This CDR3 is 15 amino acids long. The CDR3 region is CASSLTGTGRTEAFF. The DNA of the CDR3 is TGCGCCAGCAGCCTAACCGGGACAGGGAGAACTGAAGCTTTCTTT.

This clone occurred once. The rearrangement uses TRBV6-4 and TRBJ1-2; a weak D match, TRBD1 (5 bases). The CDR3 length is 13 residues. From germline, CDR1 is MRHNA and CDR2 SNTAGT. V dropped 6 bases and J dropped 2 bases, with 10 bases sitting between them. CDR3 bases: TGTGCCAGCAGGTCCCGGGACAACTATGGCTACACCTTC. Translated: CASRSRDNYGYTF.

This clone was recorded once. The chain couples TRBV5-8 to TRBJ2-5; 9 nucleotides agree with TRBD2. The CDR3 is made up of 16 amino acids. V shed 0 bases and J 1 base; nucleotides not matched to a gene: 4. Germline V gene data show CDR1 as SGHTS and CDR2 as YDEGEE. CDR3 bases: TGTGCCAGCAGCTTGGGTCTGCGGGGGGGCCAAGAGACCCAGTACTTC. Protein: CASSLGLRGGQETQYF. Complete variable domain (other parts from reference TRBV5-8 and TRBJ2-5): EAGVTQSPTHLIKTRGQQATLRCSPISGHTSVYWYQQALGLGLQFLLWYDEGEERNRGNFPPRFSGRQFPNYSSELNVNALELEDSALYLCASSLGLRGGQETQYFGPGTRLLVL.

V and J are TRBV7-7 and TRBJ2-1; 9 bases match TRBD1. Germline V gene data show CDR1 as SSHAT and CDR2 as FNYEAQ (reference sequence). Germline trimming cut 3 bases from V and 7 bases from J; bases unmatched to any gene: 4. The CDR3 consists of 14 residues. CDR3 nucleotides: TGTGCCAGCAGCTTCGGGACAGGGACAAATGAGCAGTTCTTC. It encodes CASSFGTGTNEQFF.

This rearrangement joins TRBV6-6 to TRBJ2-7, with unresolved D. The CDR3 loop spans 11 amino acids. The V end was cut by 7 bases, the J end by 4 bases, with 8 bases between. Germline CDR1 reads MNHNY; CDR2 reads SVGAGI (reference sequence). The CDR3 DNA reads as TGTGCCAGCACGGATCGGTACGAGCAGTACTTC. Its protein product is CASTDRYEQYF.

The CDR3 region has the DNA TGTGCCAGCAGCACAGGGTGGAATGAAAAACTGTTTTTT. Protein product: CASSTGWNEKLFF. This sequence joins TRBV11-2 and TRBJ1-4; TRBD1 is a possible D gene (6 bases). Germline values: CDR1 SGHAT, CDR2 FQNNGV. This CDR3 contains 13 residues. V lost 5 bases, J lost 5 bases, and 9 bases lay in between.

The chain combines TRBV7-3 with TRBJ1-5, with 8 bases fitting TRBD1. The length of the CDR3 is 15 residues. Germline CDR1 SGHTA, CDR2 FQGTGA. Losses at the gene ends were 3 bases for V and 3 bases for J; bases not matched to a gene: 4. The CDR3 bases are TGTGCCAGCAGCTTTCCAGGGGGCGACAATCAGCCCCAGCATTTT. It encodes CASSFPGGDNQPQHF.

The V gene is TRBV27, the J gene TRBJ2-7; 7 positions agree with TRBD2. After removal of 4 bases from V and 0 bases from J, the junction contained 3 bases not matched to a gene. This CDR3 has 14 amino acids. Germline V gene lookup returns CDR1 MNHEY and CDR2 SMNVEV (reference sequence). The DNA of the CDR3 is TGTGCCAGCAGTTCCGGGACTAACTCCTACGAGCAGTACTTC. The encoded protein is CASSSGTNSYEQYF.

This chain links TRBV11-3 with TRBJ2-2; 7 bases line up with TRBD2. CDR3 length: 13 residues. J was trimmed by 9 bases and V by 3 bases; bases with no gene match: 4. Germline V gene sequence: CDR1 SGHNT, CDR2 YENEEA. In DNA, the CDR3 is TGTGCCAGCAGCTTGAGCGGGAACAGGGAGCTGTTTTTT. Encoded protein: CASSLSGNRELFF.

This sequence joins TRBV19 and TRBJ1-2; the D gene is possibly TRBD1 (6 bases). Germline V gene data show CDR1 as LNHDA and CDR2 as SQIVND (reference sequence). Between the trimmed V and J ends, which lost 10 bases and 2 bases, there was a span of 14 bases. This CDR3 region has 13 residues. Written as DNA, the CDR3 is TGTGCCACCTCCCCCGGACAGAACTATGGCTACACCTTC. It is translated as CATSPGQNYGYTF.

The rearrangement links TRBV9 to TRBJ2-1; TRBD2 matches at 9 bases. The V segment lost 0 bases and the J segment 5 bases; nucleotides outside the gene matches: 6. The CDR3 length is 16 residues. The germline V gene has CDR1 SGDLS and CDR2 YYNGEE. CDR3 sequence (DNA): TGTGCCAGCAGCGTAGTTGGTAGCGGGAGTGACAATGAGCAGTTCTTC. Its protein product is CASSVVGSGSDNEQFF.

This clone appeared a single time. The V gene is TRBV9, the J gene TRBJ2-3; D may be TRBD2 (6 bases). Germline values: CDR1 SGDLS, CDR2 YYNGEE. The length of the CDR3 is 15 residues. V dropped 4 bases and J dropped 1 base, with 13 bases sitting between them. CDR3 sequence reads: CASSFTGGGTDTQYF. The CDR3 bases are TGTGCCAGCAGCTTCACTGGAGGGGGCACAGATACGCAGTATTTT.